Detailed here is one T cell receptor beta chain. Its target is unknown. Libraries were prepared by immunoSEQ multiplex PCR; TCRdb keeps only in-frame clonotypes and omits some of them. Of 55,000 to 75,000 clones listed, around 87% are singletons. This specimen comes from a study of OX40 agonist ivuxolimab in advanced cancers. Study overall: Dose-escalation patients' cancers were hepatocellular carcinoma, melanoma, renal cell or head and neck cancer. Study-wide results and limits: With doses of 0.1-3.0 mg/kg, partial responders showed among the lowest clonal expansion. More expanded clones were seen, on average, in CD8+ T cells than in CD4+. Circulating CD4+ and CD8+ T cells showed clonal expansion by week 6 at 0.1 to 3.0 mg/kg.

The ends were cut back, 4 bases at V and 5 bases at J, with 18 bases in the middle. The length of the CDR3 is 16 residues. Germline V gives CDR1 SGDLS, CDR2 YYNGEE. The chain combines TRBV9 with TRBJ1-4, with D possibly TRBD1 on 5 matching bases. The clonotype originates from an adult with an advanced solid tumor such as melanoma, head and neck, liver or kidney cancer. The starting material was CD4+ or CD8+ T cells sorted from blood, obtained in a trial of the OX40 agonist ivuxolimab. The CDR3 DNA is TGTGCCAGCAGCCTAAGGGGAGACGGAACAAATGAAAAACTGTTTTTT. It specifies CASSLRGDGTNEKLFF.